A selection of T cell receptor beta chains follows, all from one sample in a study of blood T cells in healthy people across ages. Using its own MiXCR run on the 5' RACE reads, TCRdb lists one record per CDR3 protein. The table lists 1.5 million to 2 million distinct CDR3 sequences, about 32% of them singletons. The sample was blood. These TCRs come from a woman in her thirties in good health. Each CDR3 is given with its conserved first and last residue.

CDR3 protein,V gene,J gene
CASFTGTGRTDTQYF,TRBV2,TRBJ2-3
CASGVLSTNEKLFF,TRBV12-3/TRBV12-4,TRBJ1-4
CASALWGTYEQYF,TRBV7-8,TRBJ2-7
CASSLEAIITDTQYF,TRBV5-1,TRBJ2-3
CASSQELRNTEAFF,TRBV4-2,TRBJ1-1
CASSSQTGRAGGNTIYF,TRBV7-2,TRBJ1-3
CSAPSGSITDTQYF,TRBV20-1,TRBJ2-3
CASSYDRLSGANVLTF,TRBV6-6,TRBJ2-6
CASRPRQADDYTF,TRBV6-1,TRBJ1-2
CASSATGPTTGELFF,TRBV5-1,TRBJ2-2
CASSLFTPGHEQYF,TRBV7-6,TRBJ2-7
CSALLAGGPSSYNEQFF,TRBV20-1,TRBJ2-1
CASSVSANHGYTF,TRBV10-1,TRBJ1-2
CASSLDWPGELFF,TRBV9,TRBJ2-2
CSARDRQGAHEQYF,TRBV20-1,TRBJ2-7
CASTGTGDNNEQYF,TRBV6-6,TRBJ2-7
CASSLTSGTLGEQYF,TRBV7-6,TRBJ2-7
CVSSLLSGSISDTQYF,TRBV7-2,TRBJ2-3
CSATPSRTAEDTQYF,TRBV20-1,TRBJ2-3
CASSPSLAEFYNEQFF,TRBV7-3,TRBJ2-1
CASSWGLAGAKNIQYF,TRBV5-1,TRBJ2-4
CSAGTRSEQYF,TRBV20-1,TRBJ2-7
CASSPDRGRGDYGYTF,TRBV7-9,TRBJ1-2
CASRPSRRRLSYNEQFF,TRBV28,TRBJ2-1
CASSDGDRAHYEQYF,TRBV18,NA
CASSFSGTFSPLHF,TRBV27,TRBJ1-6
CASSPTYVYNEQFF,TRBV7-8,TRBJ2-1
CANSFNGSNEQFF,TRBV12-3/TRBV12-4,TRBJ2-1
CSVRDRGLNTEAFF,TRBV29-1,TRBJ1-1
CASSLSRDNQPQHF,TRBV7-2,TRBJ1-5
CSVEKDRYNEQFF,TRBV29-1,TRBJ2-1
CSVPPLGQGVAQYF,TRBV20-1,TRBJ2-5
CSARGIANEQYF,TRBV20-1,TRBJ2-7
CSVEDLREGLNEQYF,TRBV29-1,NA
CASRIQGARPYEQYF,TRBV28,NA
CASSAGTSLLETQYF,TRBV3-1,TRBJ2-5